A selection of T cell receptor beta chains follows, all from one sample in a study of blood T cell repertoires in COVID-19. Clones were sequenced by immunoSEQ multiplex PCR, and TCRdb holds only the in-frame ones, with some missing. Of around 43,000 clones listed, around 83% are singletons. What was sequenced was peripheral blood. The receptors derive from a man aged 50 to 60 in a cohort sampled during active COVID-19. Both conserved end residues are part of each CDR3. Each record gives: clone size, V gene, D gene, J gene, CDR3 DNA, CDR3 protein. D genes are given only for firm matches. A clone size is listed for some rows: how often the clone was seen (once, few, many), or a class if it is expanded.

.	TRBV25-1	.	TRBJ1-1	TGTGCCAGCAGTGAACGGGAGGGCAGGGCGACTGAAGCTTTCTTT	CASSEREGRATEAFF
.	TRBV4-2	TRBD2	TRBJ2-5	TGTGCCAGCAGCCAAGAACCCCCTAGCGGGAGACGGGAGACCCAGTACTTC	CASSQEPPSGRRETQYF
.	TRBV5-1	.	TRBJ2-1	TGCGCCAGCAGCTCCAACCTTGACAGGAATGAGCAGTTCTTC	CASSSNLDRNEQFF
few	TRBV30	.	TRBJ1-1	TGTGCCTGGAGGGACAGATCTTTAGCCGCTTTCTTT	CAWRDRSLAAFF
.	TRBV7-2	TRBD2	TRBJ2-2	TGTGCCAGCAGCGCCTGGACTAGCGGCTACACCGGGGAGCTGTTTTTT	CASSAWTSGYTGELFF
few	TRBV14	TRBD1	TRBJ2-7	TGTGCCAGCAGCTCCGAGGACAGGGGGGAGTACGAGCAGTACTTC	CASSSEDRGEYEQYF
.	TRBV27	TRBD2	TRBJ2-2	TGTGCCAGCACACCTCTAGCGGGGGACACCGGGGAGCTGTTTTTT	CASTPLAGDTGELFF
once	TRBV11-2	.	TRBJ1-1	TGTGCCAGCAGCTTAGGTAGTGCAGATTCGGGAGCTTTCTTT	CASSLGSADSGAFF
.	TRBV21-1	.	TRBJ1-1	TGTGCCAGCAGCCCCAGACAGACTCAAGGTACTGAAGCTTTCTTT	CASSPRQTQGTEAFF
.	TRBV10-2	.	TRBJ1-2	TGCGCCAGCAGTGAAGGCCTTCAGGGGGGCTACACCTTC	CASSEGLQGGYTF
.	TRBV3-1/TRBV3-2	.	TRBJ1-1	TGTGCCAGCAGCCGCCGGCGGGGTGCAGCTTTCTTT	CASSRRRGAAFF
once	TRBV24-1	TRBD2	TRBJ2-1	TGTGCCACAAGCGGGGGCGACTACAATGAGCAGTTCTTC	CATSGGDYNEQFF
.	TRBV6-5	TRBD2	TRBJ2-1	TGTGCCAGCAGTTACTCCCTAGCGGGAGCTTCTAATGAGCAGTTCTTC	CASSYSLAGASNEQFF
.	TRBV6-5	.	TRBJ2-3	TGTGCCAGCAGTTACTCCAGTAGCACAGATACGCAGTATTTT	CASSYSSSTDTQYF
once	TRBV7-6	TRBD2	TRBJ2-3	TGTGCCAGCAGCTTATCGACTAGCGGGTTCACAGATACGCAGTATTTT	CASSLSTSGFTDTQYF
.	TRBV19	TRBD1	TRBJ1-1	TGTGCCAGTAGTCAAGGGGGCCAGAACACTGAAGCTTTCTTT	CASSQGGQNTEAFF